This TCR beta chain was identified during a study of T cells expressing NK-cell markers. Study in general: Beta-chain profiling covered CD3+CD56+NKG2C+, CD3+CD56+NKG2C- and CD3+CD56-NKG2C+ sorted subsets. HCMV seropositivity characterized seven of the eight sequenced donors, and seronegativity one.

Findings of the study overall: Several donors likewise had their CD3+CD56-NKG2C+ fraction led by these clonotypes. Dominant NKG2C+ clonotypes were found to form about 1.0-7.0% of CD8+ T cells in roughly 6 donors.

TCRdb derives one entry per CDR3 protein from the 5' RACE reads, leaving out DNA. This sample lists about 180,000 distinct CDR3 sequences; its ten largest clones have over 20%. Germline loops: CDR1 SGHRS, CDR2 YFSETQ. This CDR3 region has 16 residues. A note on this clonotype: Its antigen is not identified.

The sequence derives from a man aged 18 to 70 in good health. This chain connects TRBV5-1 to TRBJ2-7; the TRBD2 assignment by TCRdb is unverifiable without DNA. Sequences were obtained from blood T cells: a sorted CD56 or NKG2C T cell subset, CD4+ or CD8+ T cells, or bulk PBMC T cells (not recorded which). This CDR3 is CASSLFASGGTYEQYF.